This is a list of T cell receptor beta chains from one sample in a study of regulatory T cells in long-lasting Graves disease. Via MiXCR, TCRdb re-called the multiplex PCR reads, giving one row per CDR3 protein. The sample yields 350,000 to 500,000 distinct CDR3 sequences, 21% seen once. The starting material was peripheral blood mononuclear cells (PBMCs), obtained when the disease was refractory, from a patient treated with antithyroid drugs. Source of these receptors: a female donor with Graves disease. Both conserved end residues are part of each CDR3. The order of the fields is clone size, D gene, V gene, J gene, CDR3 DNA, CDR3 protein. A D gene is named only where the DNA matches it firmly. Some rows have no size entry. The others give once, few or many, or a class for an expanded clone.

abundance: few
d_gene: TRBD2
v_gene: TRBV11-2
j_gene: TRBJ2-3
CDR3nt: TGTGCCACCACCGAAGACGTGGGACTAGCGGGAAAAGATACGCAGTATTTT
CDR3aa: CATTEDVGLAGKDTQYF

abundance: many
d_gene: TRBD2
v_gene: TRBV11-2
j_gene: TRBJ2-2
CDR3nt: TGTGCCAGCAGCATGGGACTAGCGGAAAACACCGGGGAGCTGTTTTTT
CDR3aa: CASSMGLAENTGELFF

abundance: NA
d_gene: NA
v_gene: TRBV18
j_gene: TRBJ2-7
CDR3nt: TGTGCCAGCTCACCACCTTCTATCGGAGCCGAGGAGCAGTACTTC
CDR3aa: CASSPPSIGAEEQYF

abundance: NA
d_gene: NA
v_gene: TRBV7-9
j_gene: TRBJ2-7
CDR3nt: TGTGCCAGCAGTCCGACCCCAGGGGCCCCGGGCTCCTACGAGCAGTACTTC
CDR3aa: CASSPTPGAPGSYEQYF

abundance: NA
d_gene: TRBD1
v_gene: TRBV30
j_gene: TRBJ1-2
CDR3nt: TGTGCCTGGAGCTTGGGACAGGCGTATGGCTACACCTTC
CDR3aa: CAWSLGQAYGYTF

abundance: many
d_gene: NA
v_gene: TRBV27
j_gene: TRBJ1-1
CDR3nt: TGTGCCAGCGAACCTGCCGGACGTAACACTGAAGCTTTCTTT
CDR3aa: CASEPAGRNTEAFF

abundance: NA
d_gene: TRBD2
v_gene: TRBV7-9
j_gene: TRBJ2-2
CDR3nt: TGTGCCAGCAGCCAACCCCGCGCTCTAGCGGGAGGGCCGTACACCGGGGAGCTGTTTTTT
CDR3aa: CASSQPRALAGGPYTGELFF

abundance: NA
d_gene: TRBD1
v_gene: TRBV20-1
j_gene: TRBJ2-1
CDR3nt: TGCAGTGCTGAGACAGGGACCTACAATGAGCAGTTCTTC
CDR3aa: CSAETGTYNEQFF

abundance: NA
d_gene: NA
v_gene: TRBV20-1
j_gene: TRBJ1-3
CDR3nt: TGCAGTGCTAGAGTGGTTGGGGGAAACACCATATATTTT
CDR3aa: CSARVVGGNTIYF

abundance: many
d_gene: NA
v_gene: TRBV3-1
j_gene: TRBJ2-5
CDR3nt: TGTGCCAGCAGCACAGCCGGGGGGCTCGAGACCCAGTACTTC
CDR3aa: CASSTAGGLETQYF

abundance: many
d_gene: TRBD1
v_gene: TRBV7-2
j_gene: TRBJ1-4
CDR3nt: TGTGCCAGCAGCTTAAATCCGGGACAGGGGAATGAAAAACTGTTTTTT
CDR3aa: CASSLNPGQGNEKLFF

abundance: NA
d_gene: NA
v_gene: TRBV4-2
j_gene: TRBJ2-2
CDR3nt: TGTGCCAGCAGCCAAGATGGGTGGGAGAGGAACACCGGGGAGCTGTTTTTT
CDR3aa: CASSQDGWERNTGELFF

abundance: NA
d_gene: NA
v_gene: TRBV9
j_gene: TRBJ1-3
CDR3nt: TGTGCCAGCAGCGTAGACAAGGGAACGGGAAACACCATATATTTT
CDR3aa: CASSVDKGTGNTIYF

abundance: many
d_gene: NA
v_gene: TRBV5-4
j_gene: TRBJ2-6
CDR3nt: TGTGCCAGCATACACGACTCTGGGGCCAACGTCCTGACTTTC
CDR3aa: CASIHDSGANVLTF

abundance: NA
d_gene: TRBD2
v_gene: TRBV12-3/TRBV12-4
j_gene: TRBJ2-2
CDR3nt: TGTGCCAGCAGGTGGACTAGCGGGACGGGCGAGGAGCTGTTTTTT
CDR3aa: CASRWTSGTGEELFF

abundance: few
d_gene: NA
v_gene: TRBV15
j_gene: TRBJ2-3
CDR3nt: TGTGCCACCAGCAGAGGGGAGGCCCTAGTCACAGATACGCAGTATTTT
CDR3aa: CATSRGEALVTDTQYF

abundance: many
d_gene: NA
v_gene: TRBV7-9
j_gene: TRBJ1-1
CDR3nt: TGTGCCAGCAGCTTAGTAAACACTGAAGCTTTCTTT
CDR3aa: CASSLVNTEAFF

abundance: few
d_gene: NA
v_gene: TRBV5-6
j_gene: TRBJ1-2
CDR3nt: TGTGCCAGCAGCCCGGGACTTGAAGCTAACTATGGCTACACCTTC
CDR3aa: CASSPGLEANYGYTF

abundance: NA
d_gene: NA
v_gene: TRBV20-1
j_gene: TRBJ2-7
CDR3nt: TGCAGTGCTAGTAAGATTTACGAGCAGTACTTC
CDR3aa: CSASKIYEQYF